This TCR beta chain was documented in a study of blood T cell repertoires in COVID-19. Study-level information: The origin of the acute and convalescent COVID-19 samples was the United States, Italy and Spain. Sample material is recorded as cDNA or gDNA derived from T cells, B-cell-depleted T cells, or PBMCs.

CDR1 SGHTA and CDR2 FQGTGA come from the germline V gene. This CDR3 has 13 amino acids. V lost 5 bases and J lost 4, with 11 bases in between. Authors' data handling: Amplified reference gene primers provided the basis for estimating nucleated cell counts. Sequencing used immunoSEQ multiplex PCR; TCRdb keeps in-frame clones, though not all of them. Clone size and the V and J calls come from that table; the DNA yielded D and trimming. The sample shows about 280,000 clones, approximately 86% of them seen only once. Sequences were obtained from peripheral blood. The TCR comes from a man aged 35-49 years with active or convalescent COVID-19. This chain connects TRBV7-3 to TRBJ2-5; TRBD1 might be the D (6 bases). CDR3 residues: CASSLGARETQYF. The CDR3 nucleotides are TGTGCCAGCAGCCTGGGGGCCAGAGAGACCCAGTACTTC.